This section outlines one T cell receptor beta chain sequence together with its context. This sample is part of a study of blood T cells in healthy people across ages. Next came a second PCR, run for roughly 6 to 11 cycles, which used a sample-barcoded 5' primer along with a J-beta primer mix. TCRdb called the 5' RACE reads again in MiXCR, with one record for every CDR3 protein. The repertoire holds about 930,000 distinct CDR3 sequences, about 28% seen once, with 9.5% to 13% in the top ten. This CDR3 contains 16 residues. These data also featured in a second study, about T cells of mothers and their children.

The origin of this receptor is a woman in her thirties or forties in good health. The chain is built from TRBV21-1 and TRBJ2-5; TRBD1, the table's D call, lacks a check against the DNA. TRBV21-1 is a listed pseudogene. The source material was blood. The CDR3 DNA follows: TGTGCCAGCAGCCTTCACCGCCCGTATCCAATGGAGACCCAGTACTTC. Translation gives CASSLHRPYPMETQYF.